These T cell receptor beta chains were read from a single sample in a study of CXCR3-negative and CXCR3-positive naive CD8 T cells. TCRdb re-called the 5' RACE reads and shows each CDR3 protein once, DNA omitted. The data show approximately 100,000 distinct CDR3 sequences, and the top ten clones hold 0.36%. Material: naive CXCR3+ CD8+ T cells from blood. The receptor set was obtained from a human donor in good health. Some clones in this sample may be carry-over from other donors' samples. The CDR3 runs from the conserved cysteine through the conserved F or W.

J: TRBJ2-3
V: TRBV2
CDR3: CASSGARERRNTQYF

J: TRBJ2-2
V: TRBV20-1
CDR3: CSARDVGLANTGELFF

J: TRBJ2-1
V: TRBV20-1
CDR3: CSASGTSGYNEQFF

J: TRBJ2-4
V: TRBV7-3
CDR3: CASSTPRTLAKNIQYF

J: TRBJ2-2
V: TRBV2
CDR3: CASSGRGMVFF

J: TRBJ2-7
V: TRBV5-6
CDR3: CASSFLGAYEQYF

J: TRBJ2-3
V: TRBV29-1
CDR3: CSVEEGLDTQYF

J: TRBJ2-7
V: TRBV7-9
CDR3: CASSLANTYGQYF

J: TRBJ2-5
V: TRBV12-3/TRBV12-4
CDR3: CASSLASGGSLKETQYF

J: TRBJ2-1
V: TRBV14
CDR3: CASSPDIIFNEQFF

J: TRBJ2-2
V: TRBV28
CDR3: CASSPRTSGVGGELFF

J: TRBJ2-7
V: TRBV3-1
CDR3: CASSIRTSEDEQYF

J: TRBJ2-3
V: TRBV15
CDR3: CATSGRVWDTQYF

J: TRBJ2-1
V: TRBV7-2
CDR3: CASILGASGSAEQFF

J: TRBJ2-3
V: TRBV28
CDR3: CASSLFPSGGQQDTQYF

J: TRBJ2-7
V: TRBV20-1
CDR3: CSGTAGAYEQYF

J: TRBJ2-3
V: TRBV20-1
CDR3: CSARIPGGAKSTDTQYF

J: TRBJ2-7
V: TRBV6-6
CDR3: CASSYSMFSPGGGSYEQYF

J: TRBJ2-1
V: TRBV27
CDR3: CASSRIDRDRVSNEQFF

J: TRBJ2-2
V: TRBV24-1
CDR3: CATSDLPIIGQRANTGELFF

J: TRBJ1-2
V: TRBV29-1
CDR3: CSVDTDPYGYTF

J: TRBJ2-7
V: TRBV14
CDR3: CASSHGTSYEQYF

J: TRBJ2-7
V: TRBV6-5
CDR3: CASSYSRTRENGQYF

J: TRBJ2-7
V: TRBV7-3
CDR3: CASSLNAGEIYEQYF

J: TRBJ1-1
V: TRBV12-3/TRBV12-4
CDR3: CASSLGPHEAFF

J: TRBJ1-1
V: TRBV29-1
CDR3: CSVVQAAEAFF

J: TRBJ1-4
V: TRBV7-8
CDR3: CASSPPGTTNEKLFF

J: TRBJ1-1
V: TRBV10-3
CDR3: CAISESARAALDTEAFF

J: TRBJ1-2
V: TRBV12-3/TRBV12-4
CDR3: CASSRDWGLDYGYTF

J: TRBJ2-2
V: TRBV6-5
CDR3: CASSENSDNTGELFF

J: TRBJ1-4
V: TRBV7-3
CDR3: CASSLIEAGAATNEKLFF

J: TRBJ2-7
V: TRBV7-3
CDR3: CASSLTGAGDYEQYF

J: TRBJ2-7
V: TRBV6-2/TRBV6-3
CDR3: CASSYSDRPYEQYF

J: TRBJ2-2
V: TRBV7-9
CDR3: CASSWTENTGELFF

J: TRBJ2-5
V: TRBV12-3/TRBV12-4
CDR3: CASSPRGRTGGETQYF

J: TRBJ2-7
V: TRBV4-3
CDR3: CASSSRAYSYEQYF

J: TRBJ2-7
V: TRBV4-2
CDR3: CASSPDRVNFYEQYF

J: TRBJ2-7
V: TRBV27
CDR3: CASSTRLAGVTYEQYF

J: TRBJ2-1
V: TRBV29-1
CDR3: CSVKDASGASYNEQFF

J: TRBJ2-7
V: TRBV6-2/TRBV6-3
CDR3: CASSYYGETYEQYF

J: TRBJ2-7
V: TRBV28
CDR3: CASTANGQGASEQYF

J: TRBJ1-2
V: TRBV6-1
CDR3: CASSYSPSWNGYTF

J: TRBJ2-7
V: TRBV11-2
CDR3: CASSLDRDYEQYF

J: TRBJ2-1
V: TRBV29-1
CDR3: CSVDPVGNEQFF

J: TRBJ2-7
V: TRBV7-2
CDR3: CASKTWDRGYEQYF

J: TRBJ2-5
V: TRBV21-1
CDR3: CASSKDLTGGTQYF

J: TRBJ2-3
V: TRBV28
CDR3: CASRRGSYKGDTQYF

J: TRBJ2-7
V: TRBV19
CDR3: CASSITSGPSSYEQYF

J: TRBJ2-7
V: TRBV29-1
CDR3: CSIRDSYEQYF